This T cell receptor (beta chain) came from a study of beta chain features in type 1 diabetes. As for the study in general: The patients were much like the healthy donors in age, gender and cell yields. Study-level findings and limits: The naive, central memory and Treg TCRB repertoires of patients appeared to be more similar to one another than those of healthy donors.

Every bit of the isolated RNA underwent reverse transcription, so sequencing read expressed TCRB transcripts. Here immunoSEQ multiplex PCR was the method, and the copy in TCRdb shows in-frame clones only, minus some. The profile shows about 330,000 clones, roughly 9.6% of them singletons. CDR1 and CDR2 from the germline V gene are SGHRS and YFSETQ. Unmatched junction bases numbered 7, after V lost 5 bases and J lost 6 bases. The CDR3 is 15 amino acids. This clone was picked up a small number of times. Its antigen is undetermined. Sequenced: naive CD4+ T cells from blood. The receptor was derived from a woman aged 25 to 39 in good health. This chain uses TRBV5-1 with TRBJ2-1; 11 bases map to TRBD2. The CDR3 DNA reads TGCGCCAGCAGACTGACTAGCGGGATCGCCAATGAGCAGTTCTTC. This gives the protein CASRLTSGIANEQFF.